The rows below give T cell receptor beta chains drawn from one sample of a study of CD8 T cells in Susac syndrome. TCRdb independently ran MiXCR on the immunoSEQ multiplex PCR reads; one entry per CDR3 protein. Of around 280,000 distinct CDR3 sequences in the sample, about 91% were seen once. Specimen: CD4+ T cells from PBMCs. Receptor source: a human donor with multiple sclerosis. CDR3s include the opening cysteine and the closing phenylalanine or tryptophan. Fields, in order: J gene, CDR3 length, V gene, D gene, CDR3 protein, CDR3 DNA. The D gene is left open where the match is weak.

>TRBJ2-3|14|TRBV7-8|TRBD2
CASRFSGSGDTQYF
TGTGCCAGCAGATTTAGCGGGAGTGGCGATACGCAGTATTTT
>TRBJ2-1|12|TRBV20-1|-
CGAGRGDNEQFF
TGCGGGGCCGGCAGGGGAGACAATGAGCAGTTCTTC
>TRBJ2-3|16|TRBV30|TRBD2
CAWRRKLASNTDTQYF
TGTGCCTGGAGAAGGAAACTAGCGTCTAACACAGATACGCAGTATTTT
>TRBJ1-1|16|TRBV21-1|-
CASSLHCRVQSAEAFF
TGTGCCAGCAGCCTCCATTGCAGGGTGCAATCCGCTGAAGCTTTCTTT
>TRBJ2-1|15|TRBV27|-
CASSLGQGDYNEQFF
TGTGCCAGCAGTTTAGGGCAGGGCGACTACAATGAGCAGTTCTTC
>TRBJ1-3|14|TRBV7-9|-
CASSRDVSGNTIYF
TGTGCCAGCAGCCGCGACGTCTCTGGAAACACCATATATTTT
>TRBJ1-5|15|TRBV19|TRBD1
CASSITAGGRQPQHF
TGTGCCAGTAGCATTACTGCAGGGGGGCGCCAGCCCCAGCATTTT
>TRBJ1-4|10|TRBV29-1|-
CSVEEGRLFF
TGCAGCGTTGAAGAGGGGCGACTGTTTTTT
>TRBJ2-3|15|TRBV3-1|TRBD2
CASSQLAESTDTQYF
TGTGCCAGCAGCCAACTAGCGGAGAGCACAGATACGCAGTATTTT
>TRBJ2-4|14|TRBV9|-
CASSVDSGRNIQYF
TGTGCCAGCAGCGTAGATTCAGGGCGAAACATTCAGTACTTC
>TRBJ1-5|15|TRBV2|-
CASDLRVTEGQPQHF
TGTGCCAGCGACCTTAGGGTGACTGAGGGTCAGCCCCAGCATTTT
>TRBJ2-7|15|TRBV20-1|TRBD2
CSARDTPSGSYEQYF
TGCAGTGCTAGAGATACCCCTAGCGGGAGCTACGAGCAGTACTTC
>TRBJ1-2|14|TRBV7-9|-
CASSLSQGLYGYTF
TGTGCCAGCAGCTTATCTCAGGGCCTCTATGGCTACACCTTC
>TRBJ1-2|11|TRBV29-1|-
CSGQVDYGYTF
TGCAGCGGACAGGTGGACTATGGCTACACCTTC
>TRBJ2-1|13|TRBV20-1|TRBD2
CSAPSGWYNEQFF
TGCAGTGCCCCTAGCGGGTGGTACAATGAGCAGTTCTTC
>TRBJ1-3|14|TRBV5-4|-
CASSSQISGNTIYF
TGTGCCAGCAGCTCACAGATTAGCGGAAACACCATATATTTT
>TRBJ2-5|11|TRBV6-1|-
CASSEAETQYF
TGTGCCAGCAGTGAAGCGGAGACCCAGTACTTC
>TRBJ1-3|16|TRBV20-1|-
CSARVPTGLSGNTIYF
TGCAGTGCTAGAGTCCCGACAGGACTCTCTGGAAACACCATATATTTT
>TRBJ1-2|18|TRBV6-5|-
CASSYGNRRRGNFYGYTF
TGTGCCAGCAGTTACGGAAATCGCAGGCGAGGGAATTTCTATGGCTACACCTTC
>TRBJ2-7|15|TRBV19|TRBD1
CASSIDRGRFNEQYF
TGTGCCAGTAGTATAGACAGGGGGCGTTTCAACGAGCAGTACTTC
>TRBJ2-6|15|TRBV12-3/TRBV12-4|-
CASSWTVSGANVLTF
TGTGCCAGCAGTTGGACAGTTTCTGGGGCCAACGTCCTGACTTTC
>TRBJ2-6|17|TRBV7-9|-
CASSGGPSVYGANVLTF
TGTGCCAGCAGTGGGGGCCCCTCTGTGTATGGGGCCAACGTCCTGACTTTC